The 31 T cell receptor beta chains below were found in one sample sequenced in a study of identical twins. TCRdb recomputed calls from the 5' RACE reads with MiXCR, one row per CDR3 protein. The profile covers approximately 600,000 distinct CDR3 sequences, with roughly 7.2% appearing a single time and 1.5% to 2% taken by the ten largest. Another study also made use of these data, one on yellow fever vaccine responses in identical twins.

The sequencing input was PBMCs. These receptors were collected from a woman between 18 and 30 years old in good health.

Ten or more counts support this clonotype. The chain couples TRBV14 to TRBJ2-3; D possibly corresponds to TRBD2 (5 bases). Trimming took 1 base from V and 0 from J, leaving 20 bases between them. Germline values: CDR1 SGHDN, CDR2 FVKESK. The CDR3 extends over 19 amino acids. CDR3: CASSQAKGAVLPSTDTQYF. CDR3 in DNA: TGTGCCAGCAGCCAAGCCAAAGGAGCGGTGTTACCTAGCACAGATACGCAGTATTTT.

This chain connects TRBV9 to TRBJ1-2; D is perhaps TRBD1 (6 bases). Germline CDR1 reads SGDLS; CDR2 reads YYNGEE. CDR3 length: 12 amino acids. Between the trimmed V and J ends, which lost 4 bases and 6 bases, there was a span of 10 bases. In nucleotides, the CDR3 is TGTGCCAGCAGCACGAGGACAGATGGCTACACCTTC. It codes for CASSTRTDGYTF.

This clonotype turned up a few times. The rearrangement joins TRBV4-1 to TRBJ2-7; 12 bases are a match to TRBD1. This CDR3 contains 15 residues. The junction had 6 bases not matched to a gene; V was cut back by 3 bases and J by 6 bases. The germline V gene encodes CDR1 MGHRA and CDR2 YSYEKL. The CDR3 sequence: CASSHPGQGATEQYF. The CDR3 nucleotides are TGCGCCAGCAGCCACCCGGGACAGGGGGCAACCGAGCAGTACTTC.

There are a few counts of this clonotype. J is TRBJ1-1 and V is TRBV6-1; no clear D. Germline assignment: CDR1 MNHNS and CDR2 SASEGT. Trimming removed 7 bases at V and 4 bases at J, with 10 bases between. The CDR3 is 12 amino acids. Here the CDR3 reads CASKPVFTEAFF. The DNA of the CDR3 is TGTGCCAGCAAGCCTGTGTTCACTGAAGCTTTCTTT.

This clonotype was counted ten times or more. V and J are TRBV18 and TRBJ1-1; the D is unclear. The V gene's germline CDR1 is KGHSH and CDR2 LQKENI. V was clipped by 1 base and J by 7 bases, with 13 bases between them. This CDR3 region has 14 residues. The CDR3 here is CASSPREGSIEAFF. In DNA form, the CDR3 reads TGTGCCAGCTCACCACGAGAGGGATCAATTGAAGCTTTCTTT.

This clonotype was counted ten times or more. This chain's CDR3 is CASSYGGADTQYF. The CDR3 DNA follows: TGTGCCAGCAGTTACGGAGGGGCGGATACGCAGTATTTT. The rearrangement joins TRBV6-6 to TRBJ2-3, with TRBD2 as a possible D gene (6 bases). The V and J ends lost 2 bases and 6 bases respectively, with 9 bases between them. The CDR3 runs 13 residues. Germline CDR1 is MNHNY and CDR2 is SVGAGI (reference sequence).

This clonotype was seen a few times. The gene calls are TRBV12-3 or TRBV12-4 and TRBJ1-5; 8 nucleotides align to TRBD1. The CDR3 is 13 amino acids. Germline trimming cut 6 bases from V and 6 bases from J; bases unmatched to any gene: 4. CDR3 in amino acids: CASRDRAGQPQHF. Written as DNA, the CDR3 is TGTGCCAGCAGGGACAGGGCCGGTCAGCCCCAGCATTTT.

CDR3 sequence reads: CASSFYRGWGEKLFF. The CDR3 DNA sequence: TGTGCCAGCAGCTTCTACAGGGGGTGGGGTGAAAAACTGTTTTTT. This chain joins TRBV7-2 and TRBJ1-4; 8 nucleotides line up with TRBD1. The V and J ends lost 3 bases and 7 bases, in that order; junction bases with no gene match: 7. The CDR3 consists of 15 residues. Germline CDR1 and CDR2: SGHTA and FQGNSA.

This clonotype was picked up a small number of times. The V gene is TRBV5-1, the J gene TRBJ2-5; 9 bases align to TRBD2. Germline CDR1 reads SGHRS; CDR2 reads YFSETQ. The CDR3 loop spans 17 amino acids. The V segment lost 3 bases and the J segment 5 bases; nucleotides outside the gene matches: 14. The DNA of the CDR3 is TGCGCCAGCAGCTACTCCGCTGGGCTAGCGGGGTGGGAGACCCAGTACTTC. It is translated as CASSYSAGLAGWETQYF.

This clonotype occurred many times. The rearrangement links TRBV12-3 or TRBV12-4 to TRBJ2-3, with D possibly matching TRBD2 (6 bases). Trimming pared 5 bases from V and 8 bases from J, leaving 11 bases between. This CDR3 comprises 12 residues. The CDR3 sequence is CASSHGTPTQYF. CDR3 in DNA: TGTGCCAGCAGTCACGGGACTCCTACGCAGTATTTT.

This sequence joins TRBV9 and TRBJ2-7; D is uncertain. Germline V gives CDR1 SGDLS, CDR2 YYNGEE. V lost 0 bases to trimming and J lost 7 bases, with 8 bases between them. The CDR3 has 12 residues. CDR3 coding DNA: TGTGCCAGCAGCGTAGGCCAACCTGAGCAGTACGTC. As protein: CASSVGQPEQYV.

The chain is built from TRBV3-1 and TRBJ1-2, with TRBD1 matching 7 bases. Unmatched junction bases numbered 6, after V lost 5 bases and J lost 3 bases. There are 14 residues in the CDR3. Per the germline V gene, CDR1 is LGHDT and CDR2 is YNNKEL (reference sequence). The DNA of the CDR3 is TGTGCCAGCAGCGGGGGAGGGGGCCACTATGGCTACACCTTC. As protein: CASSGGGGHYGYTF.

The genes are TRBV19 and TRBJ1-3; D unresolved. Trimming removed 7 bases from V and 0 bases from J, with 19 bases in between. The V gene's germline CDR1 is LNHDA and CDR2 SQIVND (reference sequence). This CDR3 contains 17 residues. CDR3 coding DNA: TGTGCCAGTATAGCAGCCCGGCGAGGCTCCTCTGGAAACACCATATATTTT. Its protein is CASIAARRGSSGNTIYF.

The sample holds many counts of this clonotype. The chain carries TRBV27 and TRBJ2-1, with D possibly being TRBD1 (6 bases). The CDR3 runs to 14 residues. Germline V gives CDR1 MNHEY, CDR2 SMNVEV (reference sequence). V dropped 6 bases and J dropped 4 bases, with 13 bases sitting between them. The DNA for the CDR3 is TGTGCCAGCAGGTTTACAGGACAGTACAATGAGCAGTTCTTC. This translates into CASRFTGQYNEQFF.

The rearrangement uses TRBV12-3 or TRBV12-4 and TRBJ2-5; 9 bases map to TRBD2. This CDR3 has 14 amino acids. V dropped 3 bases and J dropped 5; count of bases not matched to a gene: 4. The CDR3 sequence: CASSFAGGAETQYF. CDR3 bases: TGTGCCAGCAGTTTTGCGGGAGGGGCCGAGACCCAGTACTTC.

The V gene is TRBV20-1, the J gene TRBJ2-1; no clear D gene. This CDR3 contains 14 residues. V was shortened by 3 bases and J by 4 bases, with 13 bases between the two germline ends. CDR1 is DFQATT, CDR2 SNEGSKA, per germline (reference sequence). CDR3 protein: CSASGRVGYNEQFF. The CDR3 DNA reads as TGCAGTGCTAGTGGTAGAGTGGGTTACAATGAGCAGTTCTTC.

This clonotype was seen more than once but under ten times. The chain recombines TRBV19 with TRBJ1-2, with 9 bases that match TRBD1. Trimming at V came to 6 bases and at J to 3 bases, leaving 8 bases not matched to a gene. CDR3 length: 15 residues. The germline V gene has CDR1 LNHDA and CDR2 SQIVND (reference sequence). The CDR3, as DNA: TGTGCCAGTAGCTCACAGGGGGCCGTGGACTATGGCTACACCTTC. It specifies CASSSQGAVDYGYTF. The variable domain in full, completed from reference TRBV19 and TRBJ1-2, reads DGGITQSPKYLFRKEGQNVTLSCEQNLNHDAMYWYRQDPGQGLRLIYYSQIVNDFQKGDIAEGYSVSREKKESFPLTVTSAQKNPTAFYLCASSSQGAVDYGYTFGSGTRLTVV.

The rearrangement joins TRBV5-1 to TRBJ2-3; possible D gene TRBD2, 5 bases. The germline V and J ends were trimmed by 6 bases and 6 bases, with 17 bases remaining between them. The germline V gene has CDR1 SGHRS and CDR2 YFSETQ. The CDR3 totals 14 residues. CDR3 coding DNA: TGCGCCAGCACCCGTGGGGAGTCCGGGGATACGCAGTATTTT. Its translation: CASTRGESGDTQYF.

The chain uses TRBV14 and TRBJ2-7, with 7 bases identical to TRBD2. The CDR3 contains 16 residues. Losses at the gene ends were 4 bases for V and 5 bases for J; bases not matched to a gene: 14. Germline values: CDR1 SGHDN, CDR2 FVKESK. CDR3 DNA sequence: TGTGCCAGCAGCCCCGGACTAGGAGGGGTGACGAACGAGCAGTACTTC. It encodes CASSPGLGGVTNEQYF.

This clonotype was counted between two and nine times. This chain connects TRBV5-1 to TRBJ2-2; D is possibly TRBD1 or TRBD2 (5 bases each). Germline V lookup: CDR1 SGHRS, CDR2 YFSETQ. Trimming left V 4 bases short and J 7 bases short, with 14 bases between. The CDR3 is 14 amino acids. In nucleotides, the CDR3 is TGCGCCAGCAGCCTGGGGGACGTCTTCGGGGAGCTGTTTTTT. It yields the protein CASSLGDVFGELFF.

This clonotype was counted ten times or more. The chain employs TRBV9 and TRBJ2-1; the D gene is possibly TRBD1 (5 bases). Germline V CDR1 and CDR2: SGDLS, YYNGEE. The V and J ends lost 3 bases and 0 bases respectively, with 7 bases between them. The CDR3 totals 14 residues. The CDR3 protein is CASSGQYSYNEQFF. In nucleotides, the CDR3 is TGTGCCAGCAGCGGACAGTACTCCTACAATGAGCAGTTCTTC.

The CDR3 DNA follows: TGCGCCAGCAGCCCGCCGGGACGGCAATCCTATGGCTACACCTTC. The encoded protein is CASSPPGRQSYGYTF. The rearrangement links TRBV5-1 to TRBJ1-2; D might be TRBD1 (5 bases). CDR1 and CDR2 from the germline V gene are SGHRS and YFSETQ. The CDR3 is 15 residues long. The V and J ends lost 4 bases and 4 bases respectively, with 17 bases between them. Together with reference TRBV5-1 and TRBJ1-2, the CDR3 gives the full variable domain: KAGVTQTPRYLIKTRGQQVTLSCSPISGHRSVSWYQQTPGQGLQFLFEYFSETQRNKGNFPGRFSGRQFSNSRSEMNVSTLELGDSALYLCASSPPGRQSYGYTFGSGTRLTVV.

The rearrangement joins TRBV6-2 or TRBV6-3 to TRBJ2-7, with D tentatively TRBD1 (5 bases). Germline V lookup: CDR1 MNHEY, CDR2 SVGEGT. Trimming left V 5 bases short and J 6 bases short, with 11 bases between. The CDR3 is 12 amino acids. CDR3 bases: TGTGCCAGCAGTCAGACAGTATCCGAGCAGTACTTC. Protein: CASSQTVSEQYF.

This clonotype was picked up many times. The chain combines TRBV4-1 with TRBJ2-7; 7 positions match TRBD1. CDR1 MGHRA and CDR2 YSYEKL come from the germline V gene. The ends lost 2 bases at V and 7 bases at J; junction bases unmatched: 8. There are 14 residues in the CDR3. This CDR3 reads CASSQLQGSGEQYV. Written as DNA, the CDR3 is TGCGCCAGCAGCCAACTACAGGGGTCCGGGGAGCAGTACGTC.

The V and J genes are TRBV12-3 or TRBV12-4 and TRBJ1-1, with D maybe TRBD1 (5 bases). Trimming stripped 6 bases from V and 4 bases from J, with 12 bases between. This CDR3 spans 13 amino acids. The CDR3 DNA follows: TGTGCCAGCAGCCCGGGACCTAGCACTGAAGCTTTCTTT. It yields the protein CASSPGPSTEAFF.

This rearrangement joins TRBV4-1 to TRBJ2-2, with 9 bases aligning to TRBD1. This CDR3 is 15 amino acids long. V shed 7 bases and J 5 bases; nucleotides not matched to a gene: 8. Germline CDR1 MGHRA, CDR2 YSYEKL. This CDR3 reads CASTLQGARTGELFF. The CDR3 bases are TGCGCCAGCACCCTACAGGGGGCGCGTACCGGGGAGCTGTTTTTT.

This clonotype was seen a handful of times. The chain has TRBV20-1 and TRBJ2-3; 12 nucleotides align to TRBD2. The ends lost 6 bases at V and 0 bases at J; junction bases unmatched: 10. CDR1 and CDR2 from the germline V gene are DFQATT and SNEGSKA (reference sequence). The CDR3 extends over 17 amino acids. CDR3 DNA: TGCAGTGCCGGGACGGCAGGGACTAGCGGGAGCACAGATACGCAGTATTTT. Translation: CSAGTAGTSGSTDTQYF.

This clonotype was found many times. The rearrangement joins TRBV5-1 to TRBJ1-4; D gene unclear. The CDR3 contains 14 residues. Germline V gene data show CDR1 as SGHRS and CDR2 as YFSETQ. V shed 4 bases and J shed 4 bases, with 11 bases lying between them. CDR3 coding DNA: TGCGCCAGCAGCAGAGATGGGGATAATGAAAAACTGTTTTTT. Translated: CASSRDGDNEKLFF.

This clonotype came up many times. CDR3 coding DNA: TGCGCCAGCAGCTTGGGTACTTTGAGTAACTATGGCTACACCTTC. This translates into CASSLGTLSNYGYTF. The chain links TRBV5-1 to TRBJ1-2; D remains ambiguous. The CDR3 is made up of 15 amino acids. The germline V and J ends were trimmed by 0 bases and 1 base, with 10 bases remaining between them. CDR1 is SGHRS, CDR2 YFSETQ, per germline.

This clonotype has at least ten counts. The junction departs from the called germline gene at one end, perhaps through a read error. This sequence joins TRBV7-9 and TRBJ1-5; D is unclear. CDR1 and CDR2 from the germline V gene are SEHNR and FQNEAQ (reference sequence). This CDR3 contains 14 residues. CDR3 DNA sequence: TGCGCCAGCAGCTTGGGCAGCGGCAATCAGCCCCAGCATTTT. Its protein is CASSLGSGNQPQHF. Drawing the rest from reference TRBV7-9 and TRBJ1-5, the complete variable domain is DTGVSQNPRHKITKRGQNVTFRCDPISEHNRLYWYRQTLGQGPEFLTYFQNEAQLEKSRLLSDRFSAERPKGSFSTLEIQRTEQGDSAMYLCASSLGSGNQPQHFGDGTRLSIL.

This sequence joins TRBV5-6 and TRBJ2-6, with D unresolved. This CDR3 comprises 12 residues. V dropped 8 bases and J dropped 0 bases, with 3 bases sitting between them. Germline V gives CDR1 SGHDT, CDR2 YYEEEE. CDR3: CASDSGANVLTF. CDR3 nucleotide sequence: TGTGCCAGTGACTCTGGGGCCAACGTCCTGACTTTC.